This T cell receptor (beta chain) came from a study of cytomegalovirus exposure and HLA in healthy donors. Study-level points and caveats: Reportedly, a later analysis found an Asian-associated ancestry cluster had fewer N-insertions than the approximately 670-donor mean. Reportedly, HLA-A and HLA-B alleles of most subjects were accurately predicted from TCR beta.

Comment on this clone: Its cognate antigen is unknown.

There are 16 residues in the CDR3. Per germline, CDR1 MNHEY and CDR2 SMNVEV (reference sequence). Unmatched junction bases numbered 9, after V lost 4 bases and J lost 0 bases. Both 60 Vbeta primers and 13 Jbeta primers went into the PCR. The authors' processing: An analysis that came later counted tens of millions of unique TCR beta chains, 10 million to 12 million shared. The method was immunoSEQ multiplex PCR; TCRdb's version includes in-frame clones alone and lacks a portion of them. The V and J calls and the clone size are those of that table, but D and trimming were determined from the DNA. The sample holds about 110,000 clones; 70% to 85% are singletons and the top ten take more than 4%.

The receptor was isolated from a male donor in good health and CMV-seronegative. Sequencing used PBMCs. The gene calls are TRBV27 and TRBJ2-7, with 7 nucleotides matching TRBD1. The CDR3 sequence: CASSSLPGQSSYEQYF. The CDR3 DNA reads as TGTGCCAGCAGTTCCCTCCCGGGACAGAGCTCCTACGAGCAGTACTTC.